This T cell receptor (beta chain) comes out of a study of cytomegalovirus exposure and HLA in healthy donors. CDR1 is MNHEY, CDR2 SMNVEV, per germline (reference sequence). V was shortened by 3 bases and J by 3 bases, with 12 bases between the two germline ends. The CDR3 has 14 amino acids. Study-wide results and caveats: Listed as cytomegalovirus-associated were 150 to 200 TCR beta chains.

TCRdb's table, derived via immunoSEQ multiplex PCR, lists solely in-frame clones and lacks some. The table lists 70,000 to 75,000 clones, over 90% of them singletons. About this clone itself: As yet, its antigen is unknown.

The V call is TRBV27, the J call TRBJ2-7, with a weak D call TRBD2 (6 bases). The sample consisted of PBMCs. The sequence was obtained from a woman between 18 and 29 years old in good health and CMV-seronegative. CDR3 region: CASSLASAIYEQYF. The CDR3 nucleotides read TGTGCCAGCAGTTTGGCTAGCGCGATCTACGAGCAGTACTTC.